This TCR beta chain was found in a study of T cells in localized non-small cell lung cancer. Findings and limits, study-wide: Sequencing was limited to one tumor region, leaving the possibility of heterogeneity open. Among blood samples, higher T cell density accompanied longer overall survival. Uninvolved adjacent lung showed the highest T cell clonality, exceeding tumor.

The repertoire was sequenced with immunoSEQ multiplex PCR; TCRdb's copy has only in-frame clones and lacks some. The data contain 650 to 900 clones, around a quarter of them singletons. Germline V gene lookup returns CDR1 KGHSH and CDR2 LQKENI. The CDR3 runs 19 residues. V gave up 3 bases and J gave up 8 bases; unmatched junction bases: 19. With regard to this clone: What it binds is not known.

The chain carries TRBV18 and TRBJ2-1; 10 bases line up with TRBD1. Sequenced material: lung tumor tissue, taken before any cancer treatment. The TCR sequence derives from a male donor at least 60 years old with stage III squamous cell lung carcinoma. CDR3 protein: CASSPEGLRDRGILDEQFF. In DNA, the CDR3 is TGTGCCAGCTCACCGGAGGGCCTCCGGGACAGGGGTATTTTGGATGAGCAGTTCTTC.